Each of the 17 T cell receptor beta chains below was sequenced from the same sample in a study of T cells in women clearing cervical HPV infection. TCRdb keeps only in-frame clones here, not all; method: immunoSEQ multiplex PCR. This table holds approximately 37,000 clones. Sample: blood buffy coat. All receptors derive from a woman aged 18 to 75 with a cervical HPV16 infection that either progressed to CIN3+ or cleared (not recorded which).

The CDR3: CASHKGSLEKLFF. CDR3 bases read: TGTGCCAGTCACAAGGGGAGCCTCGAAAAG. V is TRBV19 and J is TRBJ2-2; D tentatively reads TRBD1 or TRBD2 (5 bases each). The read gets to within 3 residues of the CDR3 end, and the germline J gene fills in the rest. The germline CDR1 and CDR2 sequences are LNHDA and SQIVND (reference sequence). There are 13 residues in the CDR3.

Remarks on this clone: The observed sequence ends 3 residues before the CDR3 terminus, with the missing tail filled in from the germline J gene. The gene calls are TRBV5-4 and TRBJ2-2; D is possibly TRBD1 or TRBD2 (5 bases each). Germline assignment: CDR1 SGHNT and CDR2 YYREEE (reference sequence). The CDR3 loop spans 15 amino acids. Incomplete CDR3 DNA: TGTGCCAGCAGCTTGTCTAAGGACAAAGGAGGAAAG. It translates to CASSLSKDKGGK. The whole CDR3 is CASSLSKDKGGKLFF. Based on the CDR3 plus reference TRBV5-4 and TRBJ2-2, the full variable domain is ETGVTQSPTHLIKTRGQQVTLRCSSQSGHNTVSWYQQALGQGPQFIFQYYREEENGRGNFPPRFSGLQFPNYSSELNVNALELDDSALYLCASSLSKDKGGKLFFGEGSRLTVL.

Note on this clone: Read sequence stops 3 residues before the CDR3 end, and the germline J gene provides the missing end. The chain is built from TRBV30 and TRBJ1-1; D gene uncertain. CDR1 is GTSNPN, CDR2 SVGIG, per germline (reference sequence). The V and J ends lost 3 bases and 0 bases respectively, with 8 bases between them. The CDR3 extends over 13 amino acids. The covered CDR3 bases are TGTGCCTGGAGAGATTACATGAACACTGAA. Translated: CAWRDYMNTE. The entire CDR3 reads CAWRDYMNTEAFF.

Remarks on this clone: The missing CDR3 end, 3 residues past where the read stops, is filled in from the germline J gene. This sequence joins TRBV11-2 and TRBJ2-7; TRBD2 matches 8 bases. Germline CDR1 reads SGHAT; CDR2 reads FQNNGV. J gave up 6 bases and V 2 bases, and 6 bases lay outside the gene matches. CDR3 length equals 14 residues. The sequenced part of the CDR3 DNA is TGTGCCAGCAGCTTAAGAGCGGGAGAGGGCGAG. Residues: CASSLRAGEGE. The complete CDR3 reads CASSLRAGEGEQYF.

Details on this clone: The CDR3 goes on 3 residues after the read ends, and that part is filled in from the germline J gene. The gene calls are TRBV11-2 and TRBJ2-3, with D perhaps TRBD1 (5 bases). The V end was cut by 5 bases, the J end by 6 bases, with 18 bases between. The CDR3 runs to 15 residues. Germline CDR1 reads SGHAT; CDR2 reads FQNNGV. CDR3 in amino acids: CASSTNPQGPDTQYF. The sequenced CDR3 bases are TGTGCCAGCAGCACGAACCCCCAGGGCCCGGATACG.

With regard to this clone: A read error may produce the germline difference seen at one junction end. The CDR3 end lies 3 residues beyond the end of the read and is filled in from the germline J gene. V is TRBV6-1 and J is TRBJ2-2; no reliable D call. The length of the CDR3 is 14 residues. CDR1 is MNHNS and CDR2 is SASEGT in the germline V gene. This CDR3 is CASREGGSNEKLFF. The part of the CDR3 DNA that was read is TGTGCCAGCAGAGAAGGTGGTTCTAATGAAAAG.

With regard to this clone: The observed sequence ends 3 residues before the CDR3 terminus, with the missing tail filled in from the germline J gene. The chain has TRBV12-3 or TRBV12-4 and TRBJ2-1, with 16 bases that match TRBD2. With 4 bases clipped from V and 8 bases from J, the junction kept 5 bases outside the gene matches. The CDR3 sequence is 16 residues long. The part of the CDR3 DNA that was read is TGTGCCAGCAGTTCCGGGACTAGCGGGGGGGACTATGAG. It encodes CASSSGTSGGDYE. The CDR3, in full, reads CASSSGTSGGDYEQFF.

A remark on this clone: From the germline J gene comes the end of the CDR3, since the read stops 3 residues before it. The V and J genes are TRBV2 and TRBJ1-4; D uncertain. V was pared by 5 bases and J by 3 bases, with 10 bases between. The CDR3 length is 14 residues. CDR1 and CDR2 from the germline V gene are SNHLY and FYNNEI. The DNA read from the CDR3 is TGTGCCAGCAGTACCCCGGGTGCTAATGAAAAA. It yields the protein CASSTPGANEK. The full CDR3 sequence reads CASSTPGANEKLFF.

Points on this clone: Read data end 3 residues before the CDR3 end; the end is taken from the germline J gene. The V call is TRBV20-1, the J call TRBJ1-1; 8 nucleotides line up with TRBD1. The CDR3 extends over 14 amino acids. V trimming: 3 bases; J trimming: 3 bases; junction bases outside the gene matches: 6. Germline V gene lookup returns CDR1 DFQATT and CDR2 SNEGSKA (reference sequence). CDR3 protein: CSARAGGRDTEAFF. CDR3 DNA, as far as it was read: TGCAGTGCTAGGGCAGGGGGCAGGGACACTGAA.

As to this clone: One end of the junction does not line up with germline, which may come from a read error. The CDR3 end falls 3 residues outside the read, so it is completed with the germline J gene. This sample also contains other DNA sequences that code for the same CDR3. The gene calls are TRBV7-6 and TRBJ1-3; D call uncertain. This CDR3 has 15 amino acids. Germline-derived CDR1 and CDR2 are SGHVS and FNYEAQ. Partial CDR3 DNA: TGTGCCAGCAGCTTATCCCGGCGGGATGGAAACACG. It is translated as CASSLSRRDGNT. The CDR3, in full, reads CASSLSRRDGNTIYF.

Worth noting for this clone: The read is 3 residues too short to cover the CDR3 end, so that end is filled in from the germline J gene. The chain recombines TRBV19 with TRBJ1-2; 8 nucleotides match TRBD1. The CDR3 loop spans 14 amino acids. Germline-derived CDR1 and CDR2 are LNHDA and SQIVND (reference sequence). V shed 1 base, J shed 4 bases, and the junction held 2 bases outside the gene matches. This CDR3 reads CASSIAGGGYGYTF. Incomplete CDR3 DNA: TGTGCCAGTAGTATAGCAGGGGGCGGCTATGGC.

Points on this clone: The read terminates 3 residues ahead of where the CDR3 ends, so the germline J gene completes it. V and J are TRBV20-1 and TRBJ2-2; 7 bases match TRBD1. Trimming removed 5 bases from V and 5 bases from J; junction bases left unmatched: 8. Per the germline V gene, CDR1 is DFQATT and CDR2 is SNEGSKA (reference sequence). The CDR3 runs to 14 residues. The covered CDR3 bases are TGCAGTGCTGCCGGGACAGAGGGGACCGGGGAG. Encoded protein: CSAAGTEGTGE. The whole CDR3 is CSAAGTEGTGELFF.

With regard to this clone: The read ends 3 residues shy of where the CDR3 ends; the end is completed using the germline J gene. The rearrangement uses TRBV7-9 and TRBJ1-2; TRBD1 is a possible D gene (5 bases). The CDR3 spans 15 residues. Germline V CDR1 and CDR2: SEHNR, FQNEAQ (reference sequence). The CDR3 is CASSSPGLDLLDYTF. The part of the CDR3 DNA that was read is TGTGCCAGCAGCTCCCCGGGACTAGATCTTCTCGAC.

In the case of this clone: The CDR3 extends 3 residues past the end of the read, so its final part is completed from the germline J gene. The genes are TRBV30 and TRBJ1-1; maybe TRBD1 (6 bases). The CDR3 extends over 13 amino acids. Trimming pared 3 bases from V and 4 bases from J, leaving 12 bases between. CDR1 GTSNPN and CDR2 SVGIG come from the germline V gene (reference sequence). The CDR3 region is CAWSAGESTEAFF. The sequenced CDR3 bases are TGTGCCTGGAGCGCAGGGGAAAGCACTGAA.

The covered CDR3 bases are TGTGCCTCTCGGGGGGATCTCGATGGC. Its translation is CASRGDLDG. In full, the CDR3 is CASRGDLDGYTF. The chain employs TRBV2 and TRBJ1-2; a possible D gene is TRBD1 (5 bases). The read falls 3 residues short of the CDR3 end, and the missing part is taken from the germline J gene. Per germline, CDR1 SNHLY and CDR2 FYNNEI. V shed 11 bases and J shed 6 bases, with 16 bases lying between them. The CDR3 runs to 12 residues.

In regard to this clone: The sequence runs out 3 residues before the end of the CDR3; the remainder is reconstructed from the germline J gene. This chain uses TRBV20-1 with TRBJ2-7; no clear D gene. The germline CDR1 and CDR2 sequences are DFQATT and SNEGSKA (reference sequence). The CDR3 has 15 residues. V lost 5 bases and J lost 4, with 21 bases in between. The CDR3 loop is CSAPFTEVGCYEQYF. The sequenced part of the CDR3 DNA is TGCAGTGCTCCCTTTACTGAAGTGGGCTGTTACGAG.

As concerns this clone: The read stops 3 residues short of the end of the CDR3; the missing end is completed from the germline J gene. The chain carries TRBV7-3 and TRBJ2-7, with 15 bases that match TRBD2. The V and J ends lost 5 bases and 5 bases, in that order; junction bases with no gene match: 13. Germline V lookup: CDR1 SGHTA, CDR2 FQGTGA. The CDR3 runs 18 residues. The part of the CDR3 DNA that was read is TGTGCCAGCAGCCCGACGCCGGGACTAGCGGGAGGATTGGACGAG. It encodes CASSPTPGLAGGLDE. The full CDR3 reads CASSPTPGLAGGLDEQYF.